This is a list of T cell receptor beta chains from one sample in a study of T cell repertoires in cytomegalovirus infection. What these receptors recognize is not known. MiXCR was run by TCRdb on the reads, yielding one entry per CDR3 protein. Of about a million distinct CDR3 sequences listed, about a third are singletons. The material was cultured CD8+ T cells from PBMCs, obtained from culture after CMV antigen stimulation. Receptors originate from a human donor in good health (CMV status not recorded). Some clones in this sample may be carry-over from other donors' samples. The CDR3 runs from the conserved cysteine through the conserved F or W. Fields, in order: CDR3 protein, V gene, J gene.

CASSLGQGAQGNTEAFF,TRBV7-6,TRBJ1-1
CASSRNLASQNTGELFF,TRBV4-1,TRBJ2-2
CASSLVALSTGELFF,TRBV7-9,TRBJ2-2
CASSPEGISPLHF,TRBV7-8,TRBJ1-6
CASGFWGEYEQYF,TRBV12-5,TRBJ2-7
CASSLGAGGHNEQFF,TRBV7-6,TRBJ2-1
CASGLQGYNEQFF,TRBV27,TRBJ2-1
CASSTLRGDLNTEAFF,TRBV7-9,TRBJ1-1
CASSGSGNEKLFF,TRBV25-1,TRBJ1-4
CASSLLGTGLGKAEAFF,TRBV27,TRBJ1-1
CASKFGRYTEAFF,TRBV19,TRBJ1-1
CASSLTPVMNTGELFF,TRBV11-2,TRBJ2-2
CASSQDRATGELFF,TRBV4-2,TRBJ2-2
CASSYITPSVGTVGLVTGELFF,TRBV6-5,TRBJ2-2
CASSQGVRTDTQYF,TRBV4-1,TRBJ2-3
CASSLVMTDEQYF,TRBV7-9,TRBJ2-7
CASSPTRKGNTIYF,TRBV7-2,TRBJ1-3
CASSLVPQDSYNEQFF,TRBV5-5,TRBJ2-1
CASSAWTGENTGELFF,TRBV7-8,TRBJ2-2
CASRGGGGAGANVLTF,TRBV7-9,TRBJ2-6
CASPLAGGLVHEQFF,TRBV7-3,TRBJ2-1
CAISEVEGPGEKLFF,TRBV10-3,TRBJ1-4
CSATTFPTVSSYNEQFF,TRBV20-1,TRBJ2-1
CASGLAGGITGELFF,TRBV27,TRBJ2-2
CASSQAPPGLYTEAFF,TRBV27,TRBJ1-1
CASSHSQGNNEQFF,TRBV7-9,TRBJ2-1
CASRGGEYSNQPQHF,TRBV19,TRBJ1-5
CASSEGNTEAFF,TRBV7-6,TRBJ1-1
CASSYSPGGRQNEQYF,TRBV6-5,TRBJ2-7
CASRVVLTQDTQYF,TRBV2,TRBJ2-3
CASSFRAGRGRVNTEAFF,TRBV28,TRBJ1-1
CASSPAPGHEETQYF,TRBV6-6,TRBJ2-5
CASSFEDYYGYTF,TRBV7-2,TRBJ1-2
CASSLELITDTQYF,TRBV5-3,TRBJ2-3
CASSSSGGDGYTF,TRBV11-2,TRBJ1-2
CASSLIGGLATNTGELFF,TRBV7-9,TRBJ2-2
CANSAFSNEQFF,TRBV7-2,TRBJ2-1
CASNPGGQPQHF,TRBV6-1,TRBJ1-5
CASSYTNSYNEQFF,TRBV6-2/TRBV6-3,TRBJ2-1